A selection of T cell receptor beta chains follows, all from one sample in a study of blood T cell repertoires in COVID-19. Method: immunoSEQ multiplex PCR; TCRdb's copy keeps in-frame clones and lacks some. The sample contains about 190,000 clones, around four fifths of which appear only once. The sequencing sample was made of peripheral blood. The source of these receptors is a man aged 45 to 65 with active or convalescent COVID-19. The CDR3 runs from the conserved cysteine through the conserved F or W. A D gene is named only where the DNA matches it firmly. Size is stated for part of the rows, as once, few or many counts, or as a class when the clone is expanded.

j_call v_call clone_size d_call cdr3_aa cdr3_nt
TRBJ1-5 TRBV4-1 - - CASSQGPFQPQHF TGCGCCAGCAGCCAAGGGCCGTTCCAGCCCCAGCATTTT
TRBJ2-1 TRBV10-3 - TRBD2 CAIRGTSGTYNEQFF TGTGCCATCAGGGGGACTAGCGGGACTTACAATGAGCAGTTCTTC
TRBJ2-2 TRBV5-1 - - CASSSGQNTGELFF TGCGCCAGCAGCAGTGGGCAGAACACCGGGGAGCTGTTTTTT
TRBJ2-7 TRBV27 - - CASSLDSSYEQYF TGTGCCAGCAGTTTGGACAGTTCCTACGAGCAGTACTTC
TRBJ1-2 TRBV5-1 - TRBD1 CASSLGGQADGYTF TGCGCCAGCAGCTTGGGGGGACAGGCGGATGGCTACACCTTC
TRBJ2-1 TRBV6-4 - TRBD2 CASSDSWTSGKFDEQFF TGTGCCAGCAGTGACAGCTGGACTAGCGGGAAATTCGATGAGCAGTTCTTC
TRBJ2-7 TRBV7-9 - - CASSPGSSSYEQYF TGTGCCAGCAGCCCCGGGAGTTCCTCCTACGAGCAGTACTTC
TRBJ1-2 TRBV30 once - CAWAVSNYGYTF TGTGCCTGGGCAGTCTCTAACTATGGCTACACCTTC
TRBJ2-7 TRBV23-1 - TRBD2 CASSQSRTSGSWSPTLSYEQYF TGCGCCAGCAGTCAATCGAGGACTAGCGGGAGTTGGAGCCCAACTCTCTCCTACGAGCAGTACTTC
TRBJ2-7 TRBV9 - - CASSVDFYEQYF TGTGCCAGCAGCGTAGACTTCTACGAGCAGTACTTC
TRBJ1-1 TRBV5-6 few - CASSSLGGLGNTEAFF TGTGCCAGCAGCTCACTCGGGGGGCTAGGGAACACTGAAGCTTTCTTT
TRBJ1-1 TRBV27 - - CASSLSRVNTEAFF TGTGCCAGCAGTTTATCCCGGGTAAACACTGAAGCTTTCTTT
TRBJ1-2 TRBV19 - - CASSWGDYGYTF TGTGCCAGTAGTTGGGGCGACTATGGCTACACCTTC
TRBJ2-5 TRBV18 - TRBD2 CASSEGAGGQETQYF TGTGCCAGCTCGGAAGGAGCGGGGGGGCAAGAGACCCAGTACTTC
TRBJ1-2 TRBV6-2/TRBV6-3 - - CASSYSRYGYTF TGTGCCAGCAGTTACTCCCGGTACGGCTACACCTTC
TRBJ2-1 TRBV6-2/TRBV6-3 few TRBD1 CASSYPGQGSKSYNEQFF TGTGCCAGCAGTTATCCGGGACAGGGCTCTAAGTCTTACAATGAGCAGTTCTTC
TRBJ1-1 TRBV5-1 - - CASNRGTEAFF TGCGCCAGCAATAGGGGAACTGAAGCTTTCTTT
TRBJ2-3 TRBV19 - - CASSIGRRQWDTDTQYF TGTGCCAGTAGTATAGGTCGAAGACAGTGGGACACAGATACGCAGTATTTT
TRBJ1-3 TRBV19 - TRBD1 CASSPGTEALPLSGNTIYF TGTGCCAGTAGTCCTGGGACAGAAGCCCTACCTCTCTCTGGAAACACCATATATTTT
TRBJ1-5 TRBV19 - - CASSALDSSNQPQHF TGTGCCAGTAGTGCTCTTGACAGTAGCAATCAGCCCCAGCATTTT
TRBJ2-7 TRBV5-1 - - CASSLSVVQYF TGCGCCAGCAGCCTATCTGTGGTGCAGTACTTC
TRBJ2-1 TRBV9 - TRBD2 CASSDGASGVDEQFF TGTGCCAGCAGCGACGGGGCTAGCGGGGTCGATGAGCAGTTCTTC
TRBJ1-6 TRBV19 many - CASTSTAHSYNSPLHF TGTGCCAGTACCTCGACAGCGCACTCCTATAATTCACCCCTCCACTTT
TRBJ2-1 TRBV12-5 - - CASGLARGASYNEQFF TGTGCTAGTGGTTTGGCCCGGGGGGCCAGCTACAATGAGCAGTTCTTC
TRBJ1-4 TRBV7-2 - TRBD1 CASSLDSTGGGKLFF TGTGCCAGCAGCTTAGACAGTACAGGGGGAGGGAAACTGTTTTTT
TRBJ1-4 TRBV5-5 - - CASSLQGQRNEKLFF TGTGCCAGCAGCTTGCAAGGACAACGTAATGAAAAACTGTTTTTT
TRBJ2-7 TRBV19 - - CASSLFGTGGLDEQYF TGTGCCAGTAGTTTATTTGGGACGGGGGGCCTCGACGAGCAGTACTTC
TRBJ1-6 TRBV2 few TRBD1 CASSPTGGNSPLHF TGTGCCAGCAGCCCGACAGGGGGAAATTCACCCCTCCACTTT
TRBJ1-6 TRBV4-3 few - CASSQDATRGNSPLHF TGCGCCAGCAGCCAAGATGCCACAAGGGGGAATTCACCCCTCCACTTT
TRBJ2-2 TRBV19 - TRBD2 CASSPRTSGGANTGELFF TGTGCCAGTAGTCCCCGGACTAGCGGGGGCGCGAACACCGGGGAGCTGTTTTTT
TRBJ1-1 TRBV28 - TRBD1 CASSHPDRGTEAFF TGTGCCAGCAGTCACCCGGACAGGGGAACTGAAGCTTTCTTT
TRBJ1-2 TRBV6-6 few - CASRYLDRDGYTF TGTGCCAGCAGGTACCTTGACCGGGATGGCTACACCTTC
TRBJ2-5 TRBV6-6 - TRBD1 CASSYPTGRETQYF TGTGCCAGCAGTTATCCGACAGGGAGAGAGACCCAGTACTTC